These 10 T cell receptor beta chains share one sample of origin, sequenced in a study of blood T cells in healthy people across ages. The second PCR ran about 6 to 11 cycles with a sample-barcoded 5' primer and J-beta primers. TCRdb analysed the 5' RACE reads with MiXCR anew, one entry per CDR3 protein. Among 1.5 million to 2 million distinct CDR3 sequences listed, over 25% were seen once. The source material was blood. These receptors were taken from a woman aged 25 to 39 in good health.

There are a few counts of this clonotype. The chain employs TRBV2 and TRBJ2-7; 11 bases fit TRBD2. This CDR3 spans 14 amino acids. J gave up 2 bases and V 5 bases, and 2 bases lay outside the gene matches. From germline, CDR1 is SNHLY and CDR2 FYNNEI. The CDR3 bases are TGTGCCAGCAGTAATAGCGGGAGGGCCTACGAGCAGTACTTC. Its protein is CASSNSGRAYEQYF. Supplemented by reference TRBV2 and TRBJ2-7, the full variable domain reads EPEVTQTPSHQVTQMGQEVILRCVPISNHLYFYWYRQILGQKVEFLVSFYNNEISEKSEIFDDQFSVERPDGSNFTLKIRSTKLEDSAMYFCASSNSGRAYEQYFGPGTRLTVT.

The V gene is TRBV29-1, the J gene TRBJ1-1, with 7 bases matching TRBD1. CDR1 is SQVTM, CDR2 ANQGSEA, per germline. The V and J ends lost 4 bases and 8 bases, in that order; junction bases with no gene match: 16. This CDR3 has 15 amino acids. The CDR3, as DNA: TGCAGCGTTGGCCACCCCTTCGGACAGGATGGGGAAGCTTTCTTT. Its translation: CSVGHPFGQDGEAFF.

The chain has TRBV12-3 or TRBV12-4 and TRBJ2-5, with TRBD1 as a possible D gene (5 bases). V lost 5 bases and J 2 bases, leaving 12 bases between the germline ends. This CDR3 comprises 14 residues. The CDR3 loop is CASSPDIPQETQYF. The CDR3 region has the DNA TGTGCCAGCAGTCCGGACATCCCACAAGAGACCCAGTACTTC.

As for this clonotype: At one end the junction does not follow the germline gene, possibly because of a read error. The chain combines TRBV30 with TRBJ2-7, with D tentatively TRBD2 (6 bases). The CDR3 runs 15 residues. Germline V gives CDR1 GTSNPN, CDR2 SVGIG (reference sequence). CDR3 region: CAWSVGMGDSHEQYF. The CDR3 DNA sequence: TGTGCCTGGAGTGTAGGAATGGGGGACTCCCACGAGCAGTACTTC.

J is TRBJ1-1 and V is TRBV7-9; TRBD1 matches at 9 bases. Germline-derived CDR1 and CDR2 are SEHNR and FQNEAQ (reference sequence). J gave up 4 bases and V 5 bases, and 11 bases lay outside the gene matches. CDR3 length: 16 residues. The CDR3 DNA follows: TGTGCCAGCAGCCCCCCCGGACAGGGGATGGGCACTGAAGCTTTCTTT. This sequence encodes CASSPPGQGMGTEAFF.

This clonotype was seen a few times. CDR3 coding DNA: TGTGCCAGCAGTTCTGGACCACATTCCTACTACGAGCAGTACTTC. Encoded protein: CASSSGPHSYYEQYF. V is TRBV6-5 and J is TRBJ2-7; D is unclear. Germline CDR1 reads MNHEY; CDR2 reads SVGAGI. Trimming removed 4 bases at V and 3 bases at J, with 16 bases between. The CDR3 length is 15 residues.

The chain uses TRBV6-1 and TRBJ2-5; 10 positions match TRBD2. Germline V gene data show CDR1 as MNHNS and CDR2 as SASEGT. CDR3 size: 16 residues. After removal of 7 bases from V and 1 base from J, the junction contained 9 bases not matched to a gene. The CDR3 DNA reads TGTGCCAGCAAAGCAAGTAGGACTAGCGGCCAAGAGACCCAGTACTTC. Its translation: CASKASRTSGQETQYF.

This clonotype was picked up a small number of times. This chain's CDR3 is CASSPHPSEQYF. CDR3 bases: TGTGCCAGCAGCCCCCATCCCTCCGAGCAGTACTTC. This sequence joins TRBV7-8 and TRBJ2-4, with unresolved D. The better agreement between TRBJ2-7 and the DNA end casts doubt on the J call. The CDR3 loop spans 12 amino acids. From germline, CDR1 is SGHVS and CDR2 FQNEAQ.

The sample holds one count of this clonotype. An end of the junction does not agree with germline; a read error may underlie this. The J gene is TRBJ1-4, the V gene TRBV12-3 or TRBV12-4; 7 nucleotides match TRBD1. The CDR3 has 18 residues. The CDR3 region is CTSADLRDSFATNEKLFF. The CDR3 DNA is TGTACCAGCGCAGACCTCCGGGACAGCTTTGCAACTAATGAAAAACTGTTTTTT.

The chain has TRBV2 and TRBJ1-2, with D unresolved. CDR3 size: 13 residues. The germline CDR1 and CDR2 sequences are SNHLY and FYNNEI. With 8 bases removed from V and 8 bases from J, the gap between germline ends came to 18 bases. CDR3 sequence reads: CASRSALPRGYTF. The CDR3 bases are TGTGCCAGCCGCTCAGCCCTTCCCAGGGGCTACACCTTC.